Listed below are T cell receptor beta chains from one sample, sequenced in a study of graft-versus-host responses after intestinal transplantation. These TCRs' antigens remain unknown. The table came from immunoSEQ multiplex PCR; TCRdb's copy has only in-frame clones and leaves some out. The table records more than 95,000 clones, less than 90% of them present only once. Sequencing was performed on unstimulated CD4+ T cells sorted from spleen or lymph node cells, taken before intestinal transplant. Receptors were obtained from a human donor who received an intestinal transplant. The CDR3 runs from the conserved cysteine through the conserved F or W. The D gene is left open where the match is weak. Some rows have no size entry. The others give once, few or many, or a class for an expanded clone.

D gene: .; J gene: TRBJ2-7; clone size: .; V gene: TRBV18; CDR3 protein: CASSPLRDYEQYF; CDR3 DNA: TGTGCCAGCTCACCACTTAGGGATTACGAGCAGTACTTC
D gene: .; J gene: TRBJ2-5; clone size: .; V gene: TRBV5-1; CDR3 protein: CASTLGGPLETQYF; CDR3 DNA: TGCGCCAGCACCCTGGGGGGGCCCCTAGAGACCCAGTACTTC
D gene: .; J gene: TRBJ1-2; clone size: .; V gene: TRBV6-5; CDR3 protein: CASSYAGRGANYGYTF; CDR3 DNA: TGTGCCAGCAGTTACGCGGGACGGGGAGCTAACTATGGCTACACCTTC
D gene: TRBD1; J gene: TRBJ1-6; clone size: .; V gene: TRBV6-6; CDR3 protein: CASRRTGASPLHF; CDR3 DNA: TGTGCCAGCCGCCGGACAGGGGCGTCTCCTCTCCACTTT
D gene: .; J gene: TRBJ2-7; clone size: few; V gene: TRBV15; CDR3 protein: CATSREWGPYEQYF; CDR3 DNA: TGTGCCACCAGCAGAGAATGGGGGCCTTACGAGCAGTACTTC
D gene: .; J gene: TRBJ2-7; clone size: .; V gene: TRBV29-1; CDR3 protein: CSVVREAYEQYF; CDR3 DNA: TGCAGCGTTGTAAGGGAGGCCTACGAGCAGTACTTC
D gene: .; J gene: TRBJ2-5; clone size: once; V gene: TRBV2; CDR3 protein: CASSGTAQETQYF; CDR3 DNA: TGTGCCAGCAGTGGGACAGCCCAAGAGACCCAGTACTTC
D gene: .; J gene: TRBJ1-1; clone size: .; V gene: TRBV7-3; CDR3 protein: CASSFERATEAFF; CDR3 DNA: TGTGCCAGCAGCTTTGAGAGGGCCACTGAAGCTTTCTTT
D gene: .; J gene: TRBJ1-5; clone size: .; V gene: TRBV7-2; CDR3 protein: CASSLVPGWNQPQHF; CDR3 DNA: TGTGCCAGCAGCTTAGTCCCAGGGTGGAATCAGCCCCAGCATTTT
D gene: TRBD1; J gene: TRBJ1-5; clone size: .; V gene: TRBV30; CDR3 protein: CAWNRDRGDQPQHF; CDR3 DNA: TGTGCCTGGAATCGGGACAGGGGGGATCAGCCCCAGCATTTT
D gene: .; J gene: TRBJ1-5; clone size: .; V gene: TRBV5-1; CDR3 protein: CASSLAGRGGQPQHF; CDR3 DNA: TGCGCCAGCAGCTTGGCAGGGAGGGGTGGCCAGCCCCAGCATTTT
D gene: TRBD1; J gene: TRBJ2-7; clone size: few; V gene: TRBV6-1; CDR3 protein: CASSGTFGTVSYEQYF; CDR3 DNA: TGTGCCAGCAGTGGAACTTTTGGGACAGTCTCCTACGAGCAGTACTTC
D gene: TRBD1; J gene: TRBJ2-7; clone size: .; V gene: TRBV29-1; CDR3 protein: CSVEDFSPGQGRSYEQYF; CDR3 DNA: TGCAGCGTTGAAGATTTTTCCCCGGGACAGGGTAGATCCTACGAGCAGTACTTC
D gene: .; J gene: TRBJ1-1; clone size: .; V gene: TRBV5-1; CDR3 protein: CASFVVAPTEAFF; CDR3 DNA: TGCGCCAGCTTCGTAGTGGCCCCCACTGAAGCTTTCTTT
D gene: .; J gene: TRBJ2-1; clone size: .; V gene: TRBV5-4; CDR3 protein: CASSAPTGEQFF; CDR3 DNA: TGTGCCAGCAGCGCCCCGACCGGTGAGCAGTTCTTC
D gene: TRBD1; J gene: TRBJ1-1; clone size: once; V gene: TRBV10-3; CDR3 protein: CAISLTGGKNTEAFF; CDR3 DNA: TGTGCCATCAGCCTGACAGGGGGGAAGAACACTGAAGCTTTCTTT
D gene: .; J gene: TRBJ2-4; clone size: .; V gene: TRBV6-1; CDR3 protein: CASFGWAKNIQYF; CDR3 DNA: TGTGCCAGTTTTGGCTGGGCCAAAAACATTCAGTACTTC
D gene: .; J gene: TRBJ2-1; clone size: .; V gene: TRBV6-5; CDR3 protein: CASSYMSGGYYNEQFF; CDR3 DNA: TGTGCCAGCAGTTACATGAGTGGCGGATACTACAATGAGCAGTTCTTC
D gene: .; J gene: TRBJ1-2; clone size: .; V gene: TRBV9; CDR3 protein: CASSVTSVRGEPRNYGYTF; CDR3 DNA: TGTGCCAGCAGCGTCACCTCGGTCAGGGGCGAGCCTCGTAACTATGGCTACACCTTC
D gene: TRBD2; J gene: TRBJ2-2; clone size: .; V gene: TRBV30; CDR3 protein: CAWSRTSGTGELFF; CDR3 DNA: TGTGCCTGGAGCCGGACTAGCGGCACCGGGGAGCTGTTTTTT
D gene: TRBD2; J gene: TRBJ2-1; clone size: .; V gene: TRBV27; CDR3 protein: CASGTIAGGVRSYNEQFF; CDR3 DNA: TGTGCCAGCGGCACCATAGCGGGAGGCGTACGCTCCTACAATGAGCAGTTCTTC
D gene: TRBD2; J gene: TRBJ2-3; clone size: .; V gene: TRBV5-4; CDR3 protein: CASSSGLAPAVTDTQYF; CDR3 DNA: TGTGCCAGCAGCTCGGGACTAGCCCCGGCGGTCACAGATACGCAGTATTTT
D gene: TRBD2; J gene: TRBJ2-7; clone size: .; V gene: TRBV30; CDR3 protein: CAWSVLAGPYEQYF; CDR3 DNA: TGTGCCTGGAGTGTACTAGCGGGCCCCTACGAGCAGTACTTC
D gene: .; J gene: TRBJ1-4; clone size: .; V gene: TRBV5-4; CDR3 protein: CASSLEGGANEKLFF; CDR3 DNA: TGTGCCAGCAGCTTGGAGGGGGGGGCTAATGAAAAACTGTTTTTT
D gene: .; J gene: TRBJ2-2; clone size: .; V gene: TRBV5-1; CDR3 protein: CASSLRVDTGELFF; CDR3 DNA: TGCGCCAGCAGCCTTAGGGTTGACACCGGGGAGCTGTTTTTT
D gene: .; J gene: TRBJ1-2; clone size: .; V gene: TRBV6-5; CDR3 protein: CASRTQNYGYTF; CDR3 DNA: TGTGCCAGCAGAACGCAAAACTATGGCTACACCTTC
D gene: TRBD2; J gene: TRBJ2-1; clone size: .; V gene: TRBV4-2; CDR3 protein: CASSQDGSRMSGGGRNEQFF; CDR3 DNA: TGTGCCAGCAGCCAAGATGGGAGCCGTATGAGCGGGGGGGGGCGCAATGAGCAGTTCTTC
D gene: TRBD2; J gene: TRBJ2-1; clone size: .; V gene: TRBV9; CDR3 protein: CASSVATGLANEQFF; CDR3 DNA: TGTGCCAGCAGCGTAGCTACTGGACTAGCGAATGAGCAGTTCTTC
D gene: .; J gene: TRBJ2-1; clone size: .; V gene: TRBV29-1; CDR3 protein: CSVRDSRQGQFF; CDR3 DNA: TGCAGCGTTCGAGACAGTCGTCAGGGGCAGTTCTTC
D gene: TRBD1; J gene: TRBJ2-3; clone size: .; V gene: TRBV4-2; CDR3 protein: CASSLGGQGSSTDTQYF; CDR3 DNA: TGTGCCAGCAGCTTGGGGGGACAGGGAAGTAGCACAGATACGCAGTATTTT
D gene: TRBD2; J gene: TRBJ2-3; clone size: .; V gene: TRBV7-9; CDR3 protein: CASSSSTSGSGAATQYF; CDR3 DNA: TGTGCCAGCAGCTCGTCCACTAGCGGGTCCGGGGCAGCTACGCAGTATTTT
D gene: TRBD2; J gene: TRBJ2-1; clone size: .; V gene: TRBV5-1; CDR3 protein: CASSFSGGAQSEQFF; CDR3 DNA: TGCGCCAGCAGCTTTAGCGGGGGGGCCCAAAGTGAGCAGTTCTTC
D gene: TRBD1; J gene: TRBJ1-2; clone size: .; V gene: TRBV6-4; CDR3 protein: CASRSGGGYGYTF; CDR3 DNA: TGTGCCAGCAGATCAGGGGGCGGCTATGGCTACACCTTC
D gene: TRBD1; J gene: TRBJ1-1; clone size: .; V gene: TRBV29-1; CDR3 protein: CSVGPRQGVTEAFF; CDR3 DNA: TGCAGCGTGGGACCTCGGCAGGGGGTGACTGAAGCTTTCTTT
D gene: .; J gene: TRBJ2-1; clone size: .; V gene: TRBV20-1; CDR3 protein: CSARVRGKQFF; CDR3 DNA: TGCAGCGCTAGAGTTCGGGGAAAGCAGTTCTTC
D gene: TRBD2; J gene: TRBJ2-7; clone size: .; V gene: TRBV5-1; CDR3 protein: CASSLGRESYEQYF; CDR3 DNA: TGCGCCAGCAGCTTGGGGCGGGAGAGCTACGAGCAGTACTTC
D gene: TRBD1; J gene: TRBJ1-6; clone size: .; V gene: TRBV11-2; CDR3 protein: CASSIHRGTYYNSPLHF; CDR3 DNA: TGTGCCAGCAGCATTCACAGGGGGACCTACTATAATTCACCCCTCCACTTT
D gene: .; J gene: TRBJ2-2; clone size: .; V gene: TRBV9; CDR3 protein: CASSFRGGPNTGELFF; CDR3 DNA: TGTGCCAGCAGCTTCAGGGGGGGCCCCAACACCGGGGAGCTGTTTTTT
D gene: .; J gene: TRBJ2-5; clone size: .; V gene: TRBV4-1; CDR3 protein: CASSQDLETQYF; CDR3 DNA: TGCGCCAGCAGCCAAGATCTCGAAACCCAGTACTTC
D gene: TRBD2; J gene: TRBJ2-3; clone size: .; V gene: TRBV10-3; CDR3 protein: CATGTSYTDTQYF; CDR3 DNA: TGTGCCACCGGGACTAGCTACACAGATACGCAGTATTTT
D gene: .; J gene: TRBJ2-5; clone size: .; V gene: TRBV5-1; CDR3 protein: CASSLVVLTGGQETQYF; CDR3 DNA: TGCGCCAGCAGCTTGGTTGTTCTCACCGGGGGTCAAGAGACCCAGTACTTC